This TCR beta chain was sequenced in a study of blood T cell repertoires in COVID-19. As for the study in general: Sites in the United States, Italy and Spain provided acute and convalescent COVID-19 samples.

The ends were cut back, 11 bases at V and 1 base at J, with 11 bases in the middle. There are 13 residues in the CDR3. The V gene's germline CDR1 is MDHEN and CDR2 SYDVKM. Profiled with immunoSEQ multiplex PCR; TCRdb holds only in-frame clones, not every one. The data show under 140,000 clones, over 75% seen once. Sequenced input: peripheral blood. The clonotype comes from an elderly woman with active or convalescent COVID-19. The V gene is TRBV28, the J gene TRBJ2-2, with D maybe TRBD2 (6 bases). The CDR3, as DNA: TGTGCCGGAAAGACTAGGAACACCGGGGAGCTGTTTTTT. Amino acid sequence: CAGKTRNTGELFF. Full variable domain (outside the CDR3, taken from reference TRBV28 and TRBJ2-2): DVKVTQSSRYLVKRTGEKVFLECVQDMDHENMFWYRQDPGLGLRLIYFSYDVKMKEKGDIPEGYSVSREKKERFSLILESASTNQTSMYLCAGKTRNTGELFFGEGSRLTVL.